The source of this T cell receptor (beta chain) is a study of regulatory T cells in long-lasting Graves disease (dated by TCRdb to about 2021). Concerning the study at large: Persistent Graves' disease was defined as persistently positive TSH receptor autoantibodies together with antithyroid drug treatment for over 5 years. Patients with persistent Graves' disease were compared with patients with newly diagnosed Graves' disease using TCR sequencing and RNA sequencing of peripheral blood. The study was conducted in China and was registered as a clinical trial. A total of some 35 samples underwent TCR sequencing: about 13 from persistent and some 20 from newly diagnosed Graves' disease patients. In the clinical cohort, patients with persistent Graves' disease had used antithyroid drugs for an average of roughly ten years. Summary of the overall study and its limitations: Only the TCR beta chain was sequenced and analyzed. Lower TCR Shannon entropy and fewer highly expanded clones were observed in persistent Graves' disease patients than in newly diagnosed patients, which suggested clonal expansion. Persistent patients shared more public clonotypes among themselves (around 3,000) than newly diagnosed patients did (more than 850). TRBV28, TRBJ1-2 and TRBJ2-5 were preferentially used in persistent disease, while TRBV20-1 and TRBJ2-1 were favored in newly diagnosed disease. Because the primary lesion, thyroid tissue, could not be accessed, the study looked at peripheral blood alone. The small sample size was acknowledged by the authors as a limitation that may reduce accuracy.

This clonotype has ten or more counts. Its recognized antigen is unknown. The record has no base qualities; no much larger clone is one base away. The library was built by means of multiplex PCR. Sequencing relied on an Illumina HiSeq 4000. TCR beta libraries were built with iRepertoire HTBI primers and Arm-PCR amplification of CDR3 regions. Gel purification was performed on PCR products prior to sequencing. The authors' pipeline ran thus. Across samples, around 62 TRBV and 15 or so TRBJ segments were identified and used for gene usage analysis of CDR3 amino acid clonotypes. COPE and FqMerger were used to merge the filtered high-quality paired reads into contigs. BLAST was used to align contigs to IMGT TRBV, TRBD and TRBJ reference genes, and CDR3 was defined according to IMGT. Highly expanded clones were defined as clonotypes with a frequency above 0.1%. Shannon entropy was used to measure repertoire diversity, and the Gini coefficient was used to measure V-J evenness. Clonotypes shared by more than one individual were considered public. In-frame beta chains were kept once TCRdb had trimmed the public reads at Q25 with fastp and called clones with MiXCR. Entries that share a CDR3 protein sequence are merged under the most common genes and DNA. The V and J calls come from TCRdb's annotation, not from the publication. Across this sample there are some 420,000 distinct CDR3 sequences, with 22% seen only once. Around 13% of the sample belongs to the ten largest clones.

Taken from cysteine to phenylalanine, the CDR3 has 12 residues. Of the read, only the CDR3 DNA is kept; its 36 bases are in frame from base 1. CDR1 and CDR2 (DFQATT, SNEGSKA) derive from the germline V gene (reference sequence). V loses 1 base, J loses 1 base, and the germline ends lie 4 bases apart. According to the study, the label for this sample's time point signals: persistent/refractory GD, antithyroid drugs over 5 years with positive TRAb. For both TCR sequencing and RNA sequencing, RNA was extracted from PBMCs using TRIzol. The diagnosis of Graves' disease followed American Thyroid Association guidelines. The patients came from an endocrinology department in Xi'an, China. From each patient, approximately 10 milliliters of peripheral blood was collected into an EDTA anticoagulant tube. Ficoll Paque Plus density gradient separation was used to isolate PBMCs, and no further T cell sorting was done. RNA quality was checked with an Agilent 2100 Bioanalyzer and agarose gel, and concentration with a NanoDrop 2000.

This clonotype originated in a female donor with Graves disease. This receptor chain uses TRBV20-1 and TRBJ1-1; no D segment can be confidently identified. The source was peripheral blood mononuclear cells (PBMCs), collected when the disease was refractory, from a patient treated with antithyroid drugs. The CDR3 amino acid sequence is: CSARVGNTEAFF. The bases read TGCAGTGCTAGAGTAGGGAACACTGAAGCTTTCTTT.